This TCR beta chain was documented in a study of CD8+CD57+ T cells in acquired aplastic anemia. About the study: Sorted CD4+ and CD8+ cells yielded 2.5 to 3.5 ug of DNA on average.

Sequenced patients had shown CD8+CD57+ cell expansion by flow cytometry. Both TCR beta VDJ combination and CDR3 sequence profiling were carried out. Genomic DNA was the template for this profiling. TCRdb used MiXCR to reprocess the reads, holding one entry per CDR3 protein. The sample holds approximately 220,000 distinct CDR3 sequences, around half seen once. Input material: sorted CD4+, CD8+, or CD8+CD57+ T cells (not recorded which) from PBMCs. The TCR sequence derives from a human donor with aplastic anemia.

The CDR3 is CSAIASGEADTQYF. CDR3 DNA: TGCAGTGCTATAGCTAGCGGGGAAGCAGATACGCAGTATTTT. This sequence joins TRBV20-1 and TRBJ2-3; 9 bases agree with TRBD2. Germline V gene sequence: CDR1 DFQATT, CDR2 SNEGSKA (reference sequence). J lost 4 bases, V lost 4 bases, and 6 bases had no gene match. The CDR3 runs to 14 residues.